This T cell receptor (beta chain) comes out of a study of T cells in Graves' hyperthyroidism and ophthalmopathy. Across the study: Staff took peripheral blood when the initial diagnosis was made, before any treatment began.

Across 18 months, stable Graves' hyperthyroidism was marked by no progression to ophthalmopathy. Patients between 18 and 65 years old had hyperthyroidism, newly diagnosed and lasting under 2 months. Authors of the study amplified TCR beta CDR3 regions from RNA transcripts. During a first-round RT-PCR of the TCR CDR3, the HTBI primer set was used. TCRdb redid the calling of the multiplex PCR reads with MiXCR, one entry per CDR3 protein. The sample comprises under 400,000 distinct CDR3 sequences, about 25% of which are singletons, and less than 75% rests with the top ten. The V and J ends lost 6 bases and 7 bases, in that order; junction bases with no gene match: 7. The CDR3 consists of 12 residues. From germline, CDR1 is SQVTM and CDR2 ANQGSEA.

What was sequenced was blood. The TCR was taken from a man in his forties or fifties with Graves' hyperthyroidism. This chain links TRBV29-1 with TRBJ1-1; 8 nucleotides align to TRBD1. The CDR3 spells CSVRDRYGEAFF. The DNA of the CDR3 is TGCAGCGTCCGGGACAGGTACGGTGAAGCTTTCTTT.